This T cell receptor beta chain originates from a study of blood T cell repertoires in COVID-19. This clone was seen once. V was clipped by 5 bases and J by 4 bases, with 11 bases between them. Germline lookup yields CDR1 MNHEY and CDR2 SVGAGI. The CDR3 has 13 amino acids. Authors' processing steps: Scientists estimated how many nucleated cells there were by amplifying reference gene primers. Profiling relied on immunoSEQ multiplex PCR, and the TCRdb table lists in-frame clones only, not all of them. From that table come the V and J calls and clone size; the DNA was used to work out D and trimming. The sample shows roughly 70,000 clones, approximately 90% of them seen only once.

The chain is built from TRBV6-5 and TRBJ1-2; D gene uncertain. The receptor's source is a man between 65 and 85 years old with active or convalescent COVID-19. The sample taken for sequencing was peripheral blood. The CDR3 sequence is CASSRPGSYGYTF. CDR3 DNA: TGTGCCAGCAGTAGACCCGGGTCCTATGGCTACACCTTC.